This T cell receptor (beta chain) was retrieved from a study of cytomegalovirus exposure and HLA in healthy donors. Study overall: An analysis done earlier identified about 100 million unique TCR beta sequences from about 179 million T cells. From donors who were HLA-typed, an early data release held approximately 84 million unique TCRs. The study's findings and limits: Specificity of a few CMV-associated chains for CMV antigens was verified in vitro. Certain indistinguishable V segments, among them TRBV6-2 and TRBV6-3, were excluded.

Vbeta (60) and Jbeta (13) primers were used in the PCR. The repertoire was sequenced with immunoSEQ multiplex PCR; TCRdb's copy has only in-frame clones and lacks some. The profile covers approximately 150,000 clones, with 75% appearing a single time and approximately 3.2% taken by the ten largest. Remarks on this clone: Its antigen remains unidentified.

The CDR3 has 13 amino acids. Unmatched junction bases numbered 8, after V lost 0 bases and J lost 12 bases. Germline CDR1 is SGHRS and CDR2 is YFSETQ. The TCR originated in a man aged 35 to 55 in good health and CMV-seronegative. The source material was PBMCs. The rearrangement uses TRBV5-1 and TRBJ1-2, with 7 bases matching TRBD1. The CDR3 region has the DNA TGCGCCAGCAGCTTGGAGGCCTCCGGGACAGACACCTTC. This encodes CASSLEASGTDTF.